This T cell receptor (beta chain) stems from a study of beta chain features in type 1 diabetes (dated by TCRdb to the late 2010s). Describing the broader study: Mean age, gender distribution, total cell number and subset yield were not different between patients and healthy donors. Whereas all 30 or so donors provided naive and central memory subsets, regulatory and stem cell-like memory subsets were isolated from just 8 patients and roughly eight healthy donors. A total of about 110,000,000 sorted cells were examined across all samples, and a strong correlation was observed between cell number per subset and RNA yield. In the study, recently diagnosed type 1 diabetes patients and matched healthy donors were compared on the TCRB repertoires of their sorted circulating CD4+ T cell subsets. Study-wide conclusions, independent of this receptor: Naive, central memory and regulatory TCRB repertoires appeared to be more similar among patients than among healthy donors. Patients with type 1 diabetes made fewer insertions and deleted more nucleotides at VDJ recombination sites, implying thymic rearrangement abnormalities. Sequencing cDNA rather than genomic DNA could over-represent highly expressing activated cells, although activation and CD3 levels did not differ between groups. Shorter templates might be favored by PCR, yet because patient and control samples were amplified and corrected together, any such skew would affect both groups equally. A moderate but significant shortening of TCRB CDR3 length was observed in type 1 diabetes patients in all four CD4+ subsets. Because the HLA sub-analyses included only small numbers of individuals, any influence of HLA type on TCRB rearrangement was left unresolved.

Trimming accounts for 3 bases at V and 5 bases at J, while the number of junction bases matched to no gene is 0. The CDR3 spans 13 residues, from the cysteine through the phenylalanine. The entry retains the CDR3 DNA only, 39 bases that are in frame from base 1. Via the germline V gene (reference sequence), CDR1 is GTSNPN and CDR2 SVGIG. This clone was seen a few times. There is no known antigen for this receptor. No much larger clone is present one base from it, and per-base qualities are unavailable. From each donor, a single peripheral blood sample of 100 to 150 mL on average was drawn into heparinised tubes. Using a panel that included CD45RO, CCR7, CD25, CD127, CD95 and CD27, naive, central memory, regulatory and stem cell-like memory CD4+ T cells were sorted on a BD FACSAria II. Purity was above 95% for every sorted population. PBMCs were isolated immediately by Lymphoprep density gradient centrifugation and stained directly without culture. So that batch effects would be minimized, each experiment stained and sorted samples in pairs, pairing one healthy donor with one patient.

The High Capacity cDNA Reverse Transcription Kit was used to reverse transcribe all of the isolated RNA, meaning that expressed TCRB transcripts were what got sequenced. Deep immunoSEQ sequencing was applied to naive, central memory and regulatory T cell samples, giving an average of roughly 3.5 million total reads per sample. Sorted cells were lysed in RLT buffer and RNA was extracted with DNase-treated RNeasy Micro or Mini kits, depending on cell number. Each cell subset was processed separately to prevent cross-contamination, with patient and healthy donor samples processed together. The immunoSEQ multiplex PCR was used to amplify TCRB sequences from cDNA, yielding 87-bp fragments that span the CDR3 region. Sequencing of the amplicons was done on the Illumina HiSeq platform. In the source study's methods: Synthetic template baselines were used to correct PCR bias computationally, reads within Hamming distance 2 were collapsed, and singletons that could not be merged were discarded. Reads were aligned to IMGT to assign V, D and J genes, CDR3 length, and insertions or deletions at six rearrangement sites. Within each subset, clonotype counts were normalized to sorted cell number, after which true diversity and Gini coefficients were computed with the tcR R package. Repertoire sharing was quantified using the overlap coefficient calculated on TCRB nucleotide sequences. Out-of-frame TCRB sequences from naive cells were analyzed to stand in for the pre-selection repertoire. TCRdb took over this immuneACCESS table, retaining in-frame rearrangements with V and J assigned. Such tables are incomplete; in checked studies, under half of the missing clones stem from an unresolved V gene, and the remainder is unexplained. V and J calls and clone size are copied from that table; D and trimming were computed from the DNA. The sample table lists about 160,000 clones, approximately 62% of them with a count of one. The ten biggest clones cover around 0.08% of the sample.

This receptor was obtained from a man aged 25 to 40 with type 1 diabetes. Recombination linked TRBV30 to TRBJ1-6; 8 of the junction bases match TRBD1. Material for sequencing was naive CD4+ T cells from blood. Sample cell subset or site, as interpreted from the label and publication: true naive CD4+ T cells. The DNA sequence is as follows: TGTGCCTGGAGGGACAGGGATAATTCACCCCTCCACTTT. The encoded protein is CAWRDRDNSPLHF.